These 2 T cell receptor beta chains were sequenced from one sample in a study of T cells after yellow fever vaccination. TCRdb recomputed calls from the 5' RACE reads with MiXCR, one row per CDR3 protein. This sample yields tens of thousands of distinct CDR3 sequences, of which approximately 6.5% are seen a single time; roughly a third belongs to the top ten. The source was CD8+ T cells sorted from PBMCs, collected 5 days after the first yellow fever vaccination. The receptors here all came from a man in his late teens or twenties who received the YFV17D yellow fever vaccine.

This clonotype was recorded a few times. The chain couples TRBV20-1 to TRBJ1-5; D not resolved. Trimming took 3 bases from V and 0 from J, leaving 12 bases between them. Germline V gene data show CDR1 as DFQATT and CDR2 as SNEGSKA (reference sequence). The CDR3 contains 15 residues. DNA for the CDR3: TGCAGTGCTAGTGGGCAGGAGAATAGCAATCAGCCCCAGCATTTT. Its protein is CSASGQENSNQPQHF.

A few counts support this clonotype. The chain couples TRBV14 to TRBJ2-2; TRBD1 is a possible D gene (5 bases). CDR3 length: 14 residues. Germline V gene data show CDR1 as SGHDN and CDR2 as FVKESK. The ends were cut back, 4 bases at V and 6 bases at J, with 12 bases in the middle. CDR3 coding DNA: TGTGCCAGCAGCCTGACCCAGGGCCCCGGGGAGCTGTTTTTT. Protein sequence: CASSLTQGPGELFF. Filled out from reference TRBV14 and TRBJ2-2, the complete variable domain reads EAGVTQFPSHSVIEKGQTVTLRCDPISGHDNLYWYRRVMGKEIKFLLHFVKESKQDESGMPNNRFLAERTGGTYSTLKVQPAELEDSGVYFCASSLTQGPGELFFGEGSRLTVL.